These T cell receptor beta chains were read from a single sample in a study of cytomegalovirus exposure and HLA in healthy donors. Only in-frame clones appear in the TCRdb table, and some are missing; sequencing was by immunoSEQ multiplex PCR. The repertoire holds 110,000 to 150,000 clones, with 72% as singletons. Sequenced material: PBMCs. These receptors all come from a man aged 40-55 years in good health and CMV-seronegative. Both conserved end residues are part of each CDR3. Rows give clone size only sometimes, using once, few, many, or a class for an expanded clone.

v_call	j_call	clone_size	cdr3_aa
TRBV9	TRBJ2-7	.	CASSIRGASDEQYF
TRBV4-1	TRBJ2-5	few	CASSQGEWGGADVTQYF
TRBV10-2	TRBJ2-3	once	CASRKERGTDTQYF
TRBV7-7	TRBJ2-3	few	CASSPGEGDTQYF
TRBV4-2	TRBJ2-1	few	CASSQGLEAYNEQFF
TRBV5-1	TRBJ1-1	.	CASSLVAGRALAFF
TRBV2	TRBJ2-3	once	CASSGSGRAIDTQYF
TRBV19	TRBJ1-5	.	CASSLTTPTGDVNQPQHF
TRBV5-4	TRBJ1-2	.	CASSRTGTNGYTF
TRBV7-9	TRBJ2-7	.	CASSLGTRPAESLYEQYF
TRBV27	TRBJ1-2	.	CIQGANGYTF
TRBV7-9	TRBJ2-5	few	CASSRTGGGTGETQYF
TRBV12-5	TRBJ1-1	few	CASGLGGTPSTEAFF
TRBV12-5	TRBJ2-2	.	CASGLGPRVPGELFF
TRBV6-5	TRBJ1-6	few	CASSYGGGSPLHF
TRBV11-2	TRBJ1-3	.	CASSLVGDSGNTIYF
TRBV5-6	TRBJ2-1	.	CASKLYGGAREQFF
TRBV7-2	TRBJ2-7	.	CASSRGLAGYEQYF
TRBV30	TRBJ1-1	few	CAWSRTGPEAFF
TRBV4-1	TRBJ2-1	few	CASSQDSRWNEQFF
TRBV19	TRBJ2-7	.	CASSPRGLAGDYEQYF
TRBV7-9	TRBJ2-4	.	CASSLLAGGSKNIQYF
TRBV11-2	TRBJ2-5	.	CASSPSGSGQETQYF
TRBV2	TRBJ2-6	.	CATDRGLSGANVLTF
TRBV19	TRBJ2-4	.	CASSIDRWDIQYF
TRBV18	TRBJ1-5	.	CASSTTQGNQPQHF
TRBV28	TRBJ2-1	.	CASSTSGYEQFF
TRBV25-1	TRBJ1-1	.	CASSDVPTGCGAFF
TRBV15	TRBJ2-1	.	CATSREEGGLEQFF
TRBV15	TRBJ2-7	.	CATSRDRGPYEQYF
TRBV6-5	TRBJ1-3	.	CASSLTGTGNTIYF
TRBV5-6	.	.	CASSRQGHTYEQYF
TRBV2	TRBJ2-2	few	CASRKLAGVNTGELFF
TRBV10-2	TRBJ1-5	.	CASSDGTHQPQNF
TRBV13	TRBJ2-7	.	CASSSNSGEPYEQYF
TRBV27	TRBJ2-1	few	CASTPASSWYNEQFF
TRBV5-1	TRBJ2-3	.	CASSLEETRSTDTQYF
TRBV9	TRBJ2-2	once	CASSVAGNTGELFF
TRBV6-6	TRBJ1-2	few	CASAQGDGYTF
TRBV15	TRBJ2-7	.	CATSSGRVYEQYF
TRBV29-1	TRBJ1-2	.	CSTGQGRDYGYPF
TRBV5-1	TRBJ1-4	.	CASSLGAGRGQFEKLFF